The source of this TCR beta chain is a study of T cells after yellow fever vaccination. Only a few counts were recorded for this clonotype. MiXCR, applied by TCRdb to the 5' RACE reads, yields one record per CDR3 protein. This sample yields around 260,000 distinct CDR3 sequences, of which roughly 5% are seen a single time; about 3.5% belongs to the top ten. The clonotype comes from a man between 18 and 35 years old who received the YFV17D yellow fever vaccine. Source: CD4+ T cells sorted from PBMCs, taken on the day of the yellow fever booster vaccination.

CDR3 loop: CASSSGAYYGYTF. In DNA form, the CDR3 reads TGTGCCAGCAGCTCAGGGGCGTACTATGGCTACACCTTC. The V gene is TRBV7-2, the J gene TRBJ1-2; TRBD1 is a possible D gene (6 bases). The V end lost 4 bases, the J end lost 3 bases, and 9 bases lay between the germline ends. The germline V gene has CDR1 SGHTA and CDR2 FQGNSA. The length of the CDR3 is 13 residues.